This T cell receptor beta chain came from a study of OX40 agonist ivuxolimab in advanced cancers. Study at large: As their treatment, patients were administered ivuxolimab, an agonistic anti-OX40 (CD134) antibody.

Germline V gives CDR1 LNHDA, CDR2 SQIVND (reference sequence). V was trimmed by 3 bases and J by 4 bases, leaving 13 bases between them. The CDR3 has 14 amino acids. Sampling of blood occurred at baseline, cycle 4 day 1, and cycle 7 day 1. Assay used: immunoSEQ multiplex PCR; TCRdb lists only in-frame clones, some missing. The sample includes 28,000 or so clones, roughly 79% of them seen just once. Concerning this clone itself: Its antigen is unidentified.

Study-wide results and limits: Within 6 weeks, CD4+ and CD8+ blood T cells expanded clonally at 0.1 to 3.0 mg/kg.

The TCR was taken from an adult with an advanced solid tumor such as melanoma, head and neck, liver or kidney cancer. The chain carries TRBV19 and TRBJ2-7; tentatively, D is TRBD1 (5 bases). The sample consisted of CD4+ or CD8+ T cells sorted from blood, taken in a trial of the OX40 agonist ivuxolimab. This CDR3 is CASSMDLGPYEQYF. DNA for the CDR3: TGTGCCAGTAGTATGGATCTGGGGCCATACGAGCAGTACTTC.